These 4 T cell receptor beta chains came from one sample sequenced in a study of blood T cell repertoires in COVID-19. Using immunoSEQ multiplex PCR, the repertoire was profiled, and TCRdb retains in-frame clones only, with some absent. Found here are about 190,000 clones, 65% to 80% of them singletons; the top ten hold about 13%. The sequenced material came from peripheral blood. These receptors came from a man in his forties or fifties who had recovered from COVID-19.

The gene calls are TRBV7-9 and TRBJ2-1; unclear D gene. The CDR3 runs to 14 residues. From germline, CDR1 is SEHNR and CDR2 FQNEAQ (reference sequence). Trimming stripped 3 bases from V and 6 bases from J, with 12 bases between. The CDR3 nucleotides are TGTGCCAGCAGCTTTTACCGCGGCGTCAATGAGCAGTTCTTC. This sequence encodes CASSFYRGVNEQFF. Filled out from reference TRBV7-9 and TRBJ2-1, the complete variable domain reads DTGVSQNPRHKITKRGQNVTFRCDPISEHNRLYWYRQTLGQGPEFLTYFQNEAQLEKSRLLSDRFSAERPKGSFSTLEIQRTEQGDSAMYLCASSFYRGVNEQFFGPGTRLTVL.

The rearrangement joins TRBV28 to TRBJ2-5; D may be TRBD1 (5 bases). The V end lost 5 bases, the J end lost 2 bases, and 12 bases lay between the germline ends. The CDR3 has 14 residues. Per germline, CDR1 MDHEN and CDR2 SYDVKM. CDR3 bases: TGTGCCAGCAGTCATCGGCGACAGCAAGAGACCCAGTACTTC. Amino acids: CASSHRRQQETQYF.

This chain joins TRBV5-1 and TRBJ2-1, with 9 bases matching TRBD2. V lost 0 bases and J lost 12; bases outside the gene matches: 1. The CDR3 is 12 amino acids. CDR1 is SGHRS, CDR2 YFSETQ, per germline. CDR3 loop: CASSLGREGQFF. In DNA, the CDR3 is TGCGCCAGCAGCTTGGGGCGGGAGGGGCAGTTCTTC.

V usage is TRBV7-3 and J usage is TRBJ2-3; 9 bases align to TRBD2. Germline assignment: CDR1 SGHTA and CDR2 FQGTGA. V was clipped by 6 bases and J by 4 bases; unmatched bases: 5. The CDR3 length is 14 residues. The CDR3 nucleotides are TGTGCCAGCAGGGTAGCGGGAGTCTCAGATACGCAGTATTTT. Its protein product is CASRVAGVSDTQYF.